This T cell receptor beta chain derives from a study of breast tumors, draining lymph nodes, adjacent tissues. Samples came from axillary lymph nodes draining the breast cancer. V lost 5 bases, J lost 6 bases, and 16 bases lay in between. The CDR3 consists of 14 residues. Germline CDR1 reads SGHNT; CDR2 reads YENEEA. TCRdb redid the calling of the multiplex PCR reads with MiXCR, one entry per CDR3 protein. The data show about 230,000 distinct CDR3 sequences, less than 40% seen once. Points from the study as a whole: Tumor repertoires ranked between lymph nodes and nontumor tissue in diversity, with V and J gene preferences.

With regard to this clonotype: The antigen remains undetermined.

The receptor comes from a female donor with breast cancer. Some clones in this sample may be carry-over from other donors' samples. The sample was axillary lymph node tissue. This chain links TRBV11-3 with TRBJ1-2, with D uncertain. The CDR3 region is CASSQDRGVHGYTF. The DNA for the CDR3 is TGTGCCAGCAGCCAAGATCGGGGTGTTCATGGCTACACCTTC.